Sequencing of this T cell receptor beta chain was carried out in a study of cytomegalovirus exposure and HLA in healthy donors. Whole-study context: Most donors, around 81% of more than 300 genotyped, fell in the Caucasian-associated ancestry cluster.

A note on this clone: What it binds is unknown.

The PCR was carried out with 60 Vbeta primers and 13 Jbeta primers. Only in-frame clones appear in the TCRdb table, and some are missing; sequencing was by immunoSEQ multiplex PCR. The sample yields roughly 140,000 clones, around 80% seen once. V was trimmed by 2 bases and J by 8 bases, leaving 26 bases between them. This CDR3 region has 18 residues. Germline V gene sequence: CDR1 SGDLS, CDR2 YYNGEE. Study-wide results and caveats: With later analysis, a missense DCLRE1C variant became linked to TCR beta V- and J-gene trimming. Specificity for CMV antigens was confirmed in vitro for a few of the CMV-associated chains.

The sequence was obtained from a female donor in good health and CMV-seronegative. Material: PBMCs. The chain couples TRBV9 to TRBJ2-1; D possibly corresponds to TRBD2 (6 bases). The CDR3 DNA reads TGTGCCAGCAGCGTTTCCCCTCTCCCTCGGAGGGAAGGGGATGAGCAGTTCTTC. Translated: CASSVSPLPRREGDEQFF. The full variable domain, in which reference TRBV9 and TRBJ2-1 provide the parts outside the CDR3, is DSGVTQTPKHLITATGQRVTLRCSPRSGDLSVYWYQQSLDQGLQFLIQYYNGEERAKGNILERFSAQQFPDLHSELNLSSLELGDSALYFCASSVSPLPRREGDEQFFGPGTRLTVL.